The present T cell receptor (beta chain) was sequenced within a study of OX40 agonist ivuxolimab in advanced cancers. Sequencing was performed with immunoSEQ multiplex PCR; in TCRdb, only in-frame clones are kept and a portion is missing. The table includes tens of thousands of clones, 75% to 90% detected once. This CDR3 spans 12 amino acids. Trimming removed 3 bases at V and 6 bases at J, with 9 bases between. Germline CDR1 reads LNHDA; CDR2 reads SQIVND (reference sequence). Excluded were patients having autoimmune disease history or systemic immunosuppression. Remarks on this clone: Its matching antigen is unknown.

Notes on the study in general: Dose levels from 0.1 to 3.0 mg/kg saw CD4+ and CD8+ blood T cells expand clonally by week 6.

The origin of this receptor is an adult with an advanced solid tumor such as melanoma, head and neck, liver or kidney cancer. The source material was CD4+ or CD8+ T cells sorted from blood, sampled in a trial of the OX40 agonist ivuxolimab. This rearrangement joins TRBV19 to TRBJ2-7; D is uncertain. CDR3 sequence (DNA): TGTGCCAGTAGTATCTCGGGTAGCGAGCAGTACTTC. Translation: CASSISGSEQYF.